One sample yielded the 29 T cell receptor beta chains listed below, sequenced in a study of blood T cell repertoires in COVID-19. Here immunoSEQ multiplex PCR was the method, and the copy in TCRdb shows in-frame clones only, minus some. The sample contains around 270,000 clones, approximately 86% of which appear only once. Sequences were obtained from peripheral blood. These receptors all stem from a middle-aged man who had recovered from COVID-19.

This rearrangement joins TRBV7-6 to TRBJ1-5, with 9 bases fitting TRBD1. The V gene end was trimmed by 6 bases and the J gene end by 5 bases; junction bases not matched to a gene: 8. This CDR3 is 15 amino acids long. CDR1 and CDR2 from the germline V gene are SGHVS and FNYEAQ. CDR3 sequence: CASSPGQGIHQPQHF. In nucleotides, the CDR3 is TGTGCCAGCAGTCCAGGACAGGGGATTCATCAGCCCCAGCATTTT.

The rearrangement links TRBV15 to TRBJ1-1; D gene unclear. V lost 0 bases and J 7 bases, leaving 6 bases between the germline ends. There are 12 residues in the CDR3. Germline V gene data show CDR1 as LNHNV and CDR2 as YYDKDF (reference sequence). The CDR3 is CATSRDQVEAFF. Written as DNA, the CDR3 is TGTGCCACCAGCAGAGATCAGGTTGAAGCTTTCTTT.

The chain uses TRBV6-5 and TRBJ1-1; 7 bases are a match to TRBD1. From germline, CDR1 is MNHEY and CDR2 SVGAGI. J was trimmed by 4 bases and V by 6 bases; bases with no gene match: 11. The CDR3 totals 15 residues. The CDR3 loop reads CASSRDRASGTEAFF. The CDR3 coding sequence is TGTGCCAGCAGCAGAGACAGGGCTTCGGGCACTGAAGCTTTCTTT.

The CDR3 sequence is CASSQGGGKLFF. The CDR3 DNA reads as TGCGCCAGCAGCCAAGGTGGGGGGAAACTGTTTTTT. J is TRBJ1-4 and V is TRBV4-3, with a tentative D call TRBD1 (5 bases). There are 12 residues in the CDR3. Trimming left V 1 base short and J 11 bases short, with 8 bases between. Per germline, CDR1 LGHNA and CDR2 YSLEER.

The chain uses TRBV13 and TRBJ2-7; weak D call: TRBD2 (6 bases). V dropped 5 bases and J dropped 6 bases, with 14 bases sitting between them. CDR1 and CDR2 (germline): PRHDT, FYEKMQ (reference sequence). CDR3 size: 13 residues. The CDR3 bases are TGTGCCAGCAGCCCTATCGGGAGTGGCGAGCAGTACTTC. It yields the protein CASSPIGSGEQYF.

This clone occurred once. This chain joins TRBV28 and TRBJ2-4; D possibly corresponds to TRBD2 (7 bases). Trimming left V 3 bases short and J 0 bases short, with 15 bases between. The CDR3 is 17 residues long. Germline CDR1 reads MDHEN; CDR2 reads SYDVKM. The CDR3 coding sequence is TGTGCCAGCAGTTTCCCGGTGGGGGGGCTAGCCAAAAACATTCAGTACTTC. This sequence encodes CASSFPVGGLAKNIQYF.

CDR3 amino acids: CASGFGGVQEQYF. In DNA, the CDR3 is TGTGCTAGTGGTTTCGGCGGGGTGCAAGAGCAGTACTTC. The chain combines TRBV12-5 with TRBJ2-7; D may be TRBD2 (6 bases). Germline loops: CDR1 LGHNT, CDR2 FRNRAP. This CDR3 spans 13 amino acids. The V end was cut by 3 bases, the J end by 7 bases, with 13 bases between.

V usage is TRBV13 and J usage is TRBJ2-7, with D perhaps matching TRBD2 (5 bases). Germline loops: CDR1 PRHDT, CDR2 FYEKMQ (reference sequence). Trimming stripped 0 bases from V and 1 base from J, with 16 bases between. CDR3 length: 17 amino acids. The CDR3 nucleotides read TGTGCCAGCAGCTTAGGCCTGAGGGTAGCGACTTCCTACGAGCAGTACTTC. The encoded protein is CASSLGLRVATSYEQYF. Together with reference TRBV13 and TRBJ2-7, the CDR3 gives the full variable domain: AAGVIQSPRHLIKEKRETATLKCYPIPRHDTVYWYQQGPGQDPQFLISFYEKMQSDKGSIPDRFSAQQFSDYHSELNMSSLELGDSALYFCASSLGLRVATSYEQYFGPGTRLTVT.

The chain uses TRBV3-1 (or the pseudogene TRBV3-2) and TRBJ1-2; no clear D. Germline CDR1 is LGHDT and CDR2 is YNNKEL (reference sequence). The V gene lost 3 bases and the J gene lost 1 base, with 12 bases spanning the gap. The CDR3 covers 15 residues. CDR3 loop: CASSHGGMFNYGYTF. CDR3 sequence (DNA): TGTGCCAGCAGCCATGGAGGAATGTTTAACTATGGCTACACCTTC.

The chain has TRBV10-3 and TRBJ1-6, with TRBD1 matching 7 bases. The CDR3 consists of 16 residues. J lost 5 bases, V lost 2 bases, and 6 bases had no gene match. CDR1 and CDR2 from the germline V gene are ENHRY and SYGVKD. The CDR3 is CAISEADRVDNSPLHF. CDR3 DNA: TGTGCCATCAGTGAGGCCGACAGGGTGGATAATTCACCCCTCCACTTT.

J is TRBJ1-1 and V is TRBV6-1, with 7 bases aligning to TRBD1. The CDR3 contains 16 residues. Germline CDR1 reads MNHNS; CDR2 reads SASEGT. V lost 3 bases and J lost 0; bases outside the gene matches: 7. CDR3 loop: CASSDRTGLMNTEAFF. Here the CDR3 DNA reads TGTGCCAGCAGTGATCGGACAGGACTAATGAACACTGAAGCTTTCTTT.

This clone was counted between two and nine times. The chain is built from TRBV12-3 or TRBV12-4 and TRBJ2-2; TRBD1 is a possible D gene (5 bases). V was shortened by 4 bases and J by 8 bases, with 11 bases between the two germline ends. CDR3 size: 13 residues. CDR3 protein: CASSWGTKGELFF. The CDR3 DNA follows: TGTGCCAGCAGTTGGGGCACAAAGGGGGAGCTGTTTTTT.

The chain carries TRBV7-2 and TRBJ2-3; 8 nucleotides match TRBD2. This CDR3 is 14 amino acids long. The germline V gene encodes CDR1 SGHTA and CDR2 FQGNSA. Trimming cost V 5 bases and J 6 bases; bases outside gene matches: 7. CDR3 in DNA: TGTGCCAGCAGCCGGGGACTAGGGTCGGATACGCAGTATTTT. Amino acid sequence: CASSRGLGSDTQYF.

V is TRBV7-2 and J is TRBJ2-7, with a tentative D call TRBD2 (6 bases). CDR3 length: 15 amino acids. Germline assignment: CDR1 SGHTA and CDR2 FQGNSA. With 10 bases removed from V and 5 bases from J, the gap between germline ends came to 24 bases. This CDR3 reads CAISPAGTWPHEQYF. In DNA, the CDR3 is TGTGCCATCTCCCCCGCCGGGACTTGGCCCCACGAGCAGTACTTC.

The genes are TRBV5-4 and TRBJ1-2; no clear D gene. The V and J ends lost 0 bases and 0 bases respectively, with 6 bases between them. This CDR3 is built from 14 residues. Per the germline V gene, CDR1 is SGHNT and CDR2 is YYREEE (reference sequence). CDR3 coding DNA: TGTGCCAGCAGCTTGGCAGGCCCTAACTATGGCTACACCTTC. The encoded protein is CASSLAGPNYGYTF.

This chain links TRBV7-9 with TRBJ2-7; TRBD2 matches 7 bases. The germline V gene encodes CDR1 SEHNR and CDR2 FQNEAQ (reference sequence). Losses at the gene ends were 0 bases for V and 1 base for J; bases not matched to a gene: 6. The CDR3 spans 16 residues. The CDR3 DNA sequence: TGTGCCAGCAGCTTAGCGGGGGACTACCTGTCCTACGAGCAGTACTTC. It codes for CASSLAGDYLSYEQYF.

The sample holds one count of this clone. The chain links TRBV5-6 to TRBJ1-2, with a tentative D call TRBD1 (6 bases). The CDR3 spans 11 residues. Trimming took off 2 bases at V and 10 bases at J, with 9 bases between the two ends. In germline, CDR1 is SGHDT, CDR2 YYEEEE. The CDR3 region is CASSLNRDYTF. In nucleotides, the CDR3 is TGTGCCAGCAGCTTAAACAGGGACTACACCTTC.

This chain connects TRBV2 to TRBJ2-7; 7 positions agree with TRBD2. Trimming removed 4 bases from V and 3 bases from J; junction bases left unmatched: 6. The length of the CDR3 is 14 residues. Germline V gene lookup returns CDR1 SNHLY and CDR2 FYNNEI. CDR3 loop: CASSAGTKIYEQYF. In DNA, the CDR3 is TGTGCCAGCAGTGCCGGGACTAAGATCTACGAGCAGTACTTC.

The J gene is TRBJ1-1, the V gene TRBV18; 7 bases match TRBD1. Germline V gives CDR1 KGHSH, CDR2 LQKENI. The CDR3 is made up of 14 amino acids. V lost 3 bases, J lost 5 bases, and 6 bases stayed unmatched. The CDR3 nucleotides are TGTGCCAGCTCACCGGCGACAGGGAATACTGAAGCTTTCTTT. Its translation: CASSPATGNTEAFF. Together with reference TRBV18 and TRBJ1-1, the CDR3 gives the full variable domain: NAGVMQNPRHLVRRRGQEARLRCSPMKGHSHVYWYRQLPEEGLKFMVYLQKENIIDESGMPKERFSAEFPKEGPSILRIQQVVRGDSAAYFCASSPATGNTEAFFGQGTRLTVV.

This clone was observed at least ten times. The chain joins TRBV7-9 to TRBJ2-1, with unresolved D. Germline-derived CDR1 and CDR2 are SEHNR and FQNEAQ (reference sequence). The CDR3 has 13 amino acids. Trimming left V 5 bases short and J 5 bases short, with 10 bases between. CDR3: CASSGLSHNEQFF. CDR3 nucleotide sequence: TGTGCCAGCAGCGGCCTGTCTCACAATGAGCAGTTCTTC.

This sequence joins TRBV7-2 and TRBJ2-1; 8 nucleotides match TRBD1. CDR3 length equals 17 residues. The J segment lost 2 bases and the V segment lost 2 bases, leaving 8 bases of the junction unmatched. Germline CDR1 is SGHTA and CDR2 is FQGNSA. Here the CDR3 reads CASSLLGQGNAYNEQFF. The CDR3 DNA sequence: TGTGCCAGCAGCTTATTAGGACAGGGAAACGCCTACAATGAGCAGTTCTTC. Full variable domain (remainder filled in from reference TRBV7-2 and TRBJ2-1): GAGVSQSPSNKVTEKGKDVELRCDPISGHTALYWYRQSLGQGLEFLIYFQGNSAPDKSGLPSDRFSAERTGGSVSTLTIQRTQQEDSAVYLCASSLLGQGNAYNEQFFGPGTRLTVL.

The chain is built from TRBV27 and TRBJ2-7; TRBD2 agrees at 13 bases. Germline assignment: CDR1 MNHEY and CDR2 SMNVEV (reference sequence). Germline trimming cut 6 bases from V and 5 bases from J; bases unmatched to any gene: 10. This CDR3 comprises 16 residues. The CDR3 nucleotides read TGTGCCAGCAGAAGACTAGCGGGAGGCCCTTCCCACGAGCAGTACTTC. It encodes CASRRLAGGPSHEQYF.

V is TRBV9 and J is TRBJ2-2, with 7 bases fitting TRBD2. Trimming at V came to 0 bases and at J to 4 bases, leaving 9 bases not matched to a gene. Germline CDR1 reads SGDLS; CDR2 reads YYNGEE. The CDR3 spans 17 residues. The CDR3 loop is CASSVGAGGGTTGELFF. DNA for the CDR3: TGTGCCAGCAGCGTAGGGGCTGGCGGGGGAACCACCGGGGAGCTGTTTTTT.

The V call is TRBV28, the J call TRBJ1-2; a weak D match, TRBD1 (6 bases). CDR1 MDHEN and CDR2 SYDVKM come from the germline V gene. This CDR3 is built from 17 residues. V was trimmed by 4 bases and J by 4 bases, leaving 22 bases between them. CDR3 bases: TGTGCCAGCAGTTCCCCAAGAAACAGGGCGAACGTCTATGGCTACACCTTC. Its protein is CASSSPRNRANVYGYTF.

This sequence joins TRBV10-2 and TRBJ1-1; 9 bases align to TRBD1. From germline, CDR1 is WSHSY and CDR2 SAAADI. V gave up 5 bases and J gave up 6 bases; unmatched junction bases: 4. This CDR3 has 13 amino acids. The CDR3: CASSRDRVAEAFF. The CDR3 DNA reads as TGCGCCAGCAGTAGGGACAGGGTTGCTGAAGCTTTCTTT.

This clone was seen once. The V and J genes are TRBV11-2 and TRBJ2-1; maybe TRBD1 (5 bases). Per germline, CDR1 SGHAT and CDR2 FQNNGV. Trimming left V 6 bases short and J 2 bases short, with 14 bases between. CDR3 length: 15 amino acids. The CDR3 DNA is TGTGCCAGCAGATTGGGGCTAGGGCCCTACAATGAGCAGTTCTTC. Translated: CASRLGLGPYNEQFF.

The rearrangement uses TRBV6-2 or TRBV6-3 and TRBJ2-7; D not resolved. Germline CDR1 reads MNHEY; CDR2 reads SVGEGT. Between the trimmed V and J ends, which lost 5 bases and 0 bases, there was a span of 14 bases. The CDR3 spans 15 residues. The CDR3 sequence is CASSVPLQISYEQYF. CDR3 DNA sequence: TGTGCCAGCAGTGTCCCCCTACAGATCTCCTACGAGCAGTACTTC.

The chain couples TRBV2 to TRBJ2-1; 9 nucleotides match TRBD1. V gave up 4 bases and J gave up 10 bases; unmatched junction bases: 2. CDR1 and CDR2 (germline): SNHLY, FYNNEI. This CDR3 comprises 12 residues. DNA for the CDR3: TGTGCCAGCAGTGTCGGGACAGGGGAGCAGTTCTTC. Protein sequence: CASSVGTGEQFF.

The CDR3 region is CASSVAPSGANVLTF. CDR3 nucleotide sequence: TGTGCCAGCAGCGTAGCCCCCTCTGGGGCCAACGTCCTGACTTTC. This chain joins TRBV6-6 and TRBJ2-6; no clear D gene. With 6 bases removed from V and 0 bases from J, the gap between germline ends came to 9 bases. CDR1 and CDR2 (germline): MNHNY, SVGAGI (reference sequence). The length of the CDR3 is 15 residues.